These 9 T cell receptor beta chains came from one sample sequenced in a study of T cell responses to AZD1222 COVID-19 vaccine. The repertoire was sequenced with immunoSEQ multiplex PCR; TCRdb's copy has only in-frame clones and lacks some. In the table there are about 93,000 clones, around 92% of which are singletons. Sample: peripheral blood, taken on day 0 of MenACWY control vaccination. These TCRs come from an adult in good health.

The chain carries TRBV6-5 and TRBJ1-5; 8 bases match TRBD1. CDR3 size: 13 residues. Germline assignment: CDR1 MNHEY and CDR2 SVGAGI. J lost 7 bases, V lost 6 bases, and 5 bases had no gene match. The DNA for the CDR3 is TGTGCCAGCAGCCAGGGGGCAGGGCAGCCCCAGCATTTT. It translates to CASSQGAGQPQHF.

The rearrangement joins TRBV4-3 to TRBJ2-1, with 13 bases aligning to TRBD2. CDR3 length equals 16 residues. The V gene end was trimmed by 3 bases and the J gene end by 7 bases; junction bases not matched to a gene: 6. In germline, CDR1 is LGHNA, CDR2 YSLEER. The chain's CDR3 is CASSQDTSGGVNEQFF. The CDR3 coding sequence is TGCGCCAGCAGCCAGGACACTAGCGGGGGGGTGAATGAGCAGTTCTTC.

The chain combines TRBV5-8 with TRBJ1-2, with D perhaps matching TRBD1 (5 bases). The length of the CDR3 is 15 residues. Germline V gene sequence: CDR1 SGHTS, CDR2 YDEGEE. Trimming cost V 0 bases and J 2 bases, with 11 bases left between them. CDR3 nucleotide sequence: TGTGCCAGCAGCTTGGACAGGAGACCCAACTATGGCTACACCTTC. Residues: CASSLDRRPNYGYTF.

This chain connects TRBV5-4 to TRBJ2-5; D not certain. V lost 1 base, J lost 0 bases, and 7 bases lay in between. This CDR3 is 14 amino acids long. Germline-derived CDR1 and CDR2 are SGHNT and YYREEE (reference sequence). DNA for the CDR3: TGTGCCAGCAGCTTGTGGCTGAACCAAGAGACCCAGTACTTC. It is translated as CASSLWLNQETQYF.

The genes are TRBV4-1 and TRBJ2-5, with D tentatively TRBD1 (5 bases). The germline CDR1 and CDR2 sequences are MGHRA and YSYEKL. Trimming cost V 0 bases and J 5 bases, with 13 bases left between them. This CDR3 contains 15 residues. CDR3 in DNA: TGCGCCAGCAGCCAAGATCAAGGGGATTACGAGACCCAGTACTTC. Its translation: CASSQDQGDYETQYF.

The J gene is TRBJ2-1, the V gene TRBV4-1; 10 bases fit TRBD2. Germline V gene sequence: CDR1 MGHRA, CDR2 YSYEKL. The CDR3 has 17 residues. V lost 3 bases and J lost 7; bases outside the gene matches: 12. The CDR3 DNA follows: TGCGCCAGCAGCCACGACGCCGTGGGACTAGCGAAAAATGAGCAGTTCTTC. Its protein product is CASSHDAVGLAKNEQFF.

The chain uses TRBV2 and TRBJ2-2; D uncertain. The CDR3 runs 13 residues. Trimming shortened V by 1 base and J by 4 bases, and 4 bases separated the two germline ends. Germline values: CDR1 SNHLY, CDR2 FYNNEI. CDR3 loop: CASSEEVTGELFF. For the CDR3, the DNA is TGTGCCAGCAGTGAAGAAGTCACCGGGGAGCTGTTTTTT.

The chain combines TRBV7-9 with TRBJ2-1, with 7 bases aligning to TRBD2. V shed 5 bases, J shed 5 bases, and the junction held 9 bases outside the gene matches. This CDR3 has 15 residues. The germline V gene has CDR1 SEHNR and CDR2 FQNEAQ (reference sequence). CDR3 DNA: TGTGCCAGCAGCCTTCCGGGACTACTTGACAATGAGCAGTTCTTC. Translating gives CASSLPGLLDNEQFF.

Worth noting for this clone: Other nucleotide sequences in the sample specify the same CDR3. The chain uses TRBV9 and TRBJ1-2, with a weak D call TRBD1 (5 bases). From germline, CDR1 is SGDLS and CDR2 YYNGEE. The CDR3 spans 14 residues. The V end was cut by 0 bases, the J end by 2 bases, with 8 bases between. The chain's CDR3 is CASSVGGGNYGYTF. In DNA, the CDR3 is TGTGCCAGCAGCGTAGGGGGCGGGAACTATGGCTACACCTTC.